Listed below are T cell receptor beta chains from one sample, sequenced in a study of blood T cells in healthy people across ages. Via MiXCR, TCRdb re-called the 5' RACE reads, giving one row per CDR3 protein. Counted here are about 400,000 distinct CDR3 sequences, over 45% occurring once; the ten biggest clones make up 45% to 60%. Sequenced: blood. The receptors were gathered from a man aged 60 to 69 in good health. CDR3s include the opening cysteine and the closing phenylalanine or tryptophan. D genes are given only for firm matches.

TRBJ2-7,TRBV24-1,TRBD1,CATSDSRTGGYEQYF
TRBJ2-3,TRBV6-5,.,CASSYSVGGPFTDTQYF
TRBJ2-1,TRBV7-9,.,CASSPPRGTYNEQFF
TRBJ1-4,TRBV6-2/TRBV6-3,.,CASSRPLGRIATNEKLFF
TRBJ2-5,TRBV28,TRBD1,CASSVPTGGGETQYF
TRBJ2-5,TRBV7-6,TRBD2,CASTARGGLQETQYF
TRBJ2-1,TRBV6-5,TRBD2,CASSYSSGGSYNEQFF
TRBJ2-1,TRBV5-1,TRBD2,CASSIGTSGFNEQFF
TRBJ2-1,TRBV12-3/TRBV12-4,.,CASIFRGGNEQFF
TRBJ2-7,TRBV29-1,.,CSSLEPGYEGQYF
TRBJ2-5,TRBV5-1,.,CASSLYRAQETQYF
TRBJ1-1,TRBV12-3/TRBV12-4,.,CASRGPAWGATAFF
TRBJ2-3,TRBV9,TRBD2,CASSALEGRADTQYF
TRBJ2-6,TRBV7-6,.,CASSSRTARSGANVLTF
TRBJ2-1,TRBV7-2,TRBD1,CASSLGGQGSNGQFF
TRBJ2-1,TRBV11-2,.,CASSLEAGRQFF
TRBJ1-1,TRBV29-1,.,CSVGGDKRTEAFF
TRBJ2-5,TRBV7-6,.,CASSLVGSGSQETQYF
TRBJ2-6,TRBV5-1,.,CASAGSSGANVLTF
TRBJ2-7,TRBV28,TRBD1,CASSPTGAASLSYEQYF
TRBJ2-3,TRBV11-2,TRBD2,CASSLRGGATDTQYF
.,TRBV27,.,CASSLSAGSSYNEQYF
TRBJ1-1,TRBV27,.,CASSLRVTNTEAFF
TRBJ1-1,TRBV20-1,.,CSAQSGQGPTEAFF
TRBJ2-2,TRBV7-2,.,CASSLDYTGTGELFF
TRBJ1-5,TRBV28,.,CASSFSGRDSNQPQHF
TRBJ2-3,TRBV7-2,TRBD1,CASSSGQGRDTQYF
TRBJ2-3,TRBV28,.,CASSPPGPRLHTQYF
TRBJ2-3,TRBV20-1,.,CSARLGGGRGDTQYF
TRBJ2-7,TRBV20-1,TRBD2,CSAERTSGSPSYEQYF
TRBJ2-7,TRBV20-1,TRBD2,CSAIGTSATYEQYF
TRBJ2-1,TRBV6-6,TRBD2,CASRTTSGSYNEQFF
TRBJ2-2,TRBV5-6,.,CASSLGRVYRELFF
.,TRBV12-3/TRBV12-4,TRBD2,CASSRGEGVSYNEQYF
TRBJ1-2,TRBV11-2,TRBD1,CASSSATGAYGYTF
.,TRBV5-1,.,CASSQSLLTADGSEQYF
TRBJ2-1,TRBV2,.,CASRESSGTHYNEQFF
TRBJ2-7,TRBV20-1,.,CSARDRKTKPYEQYF
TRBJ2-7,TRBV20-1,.,CSARVTGGANEQYF
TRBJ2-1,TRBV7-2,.,CASSPTTRTLFEQFF
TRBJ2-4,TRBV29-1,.,CSGQGEGHIQYF
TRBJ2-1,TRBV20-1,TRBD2,CSATPSGGGRGEQFF
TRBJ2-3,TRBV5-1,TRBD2,CASSLGSGRGWADTQYF
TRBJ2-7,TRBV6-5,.,CASRTQTGSYEQYF
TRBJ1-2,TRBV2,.,CASSGNQGYGYTF
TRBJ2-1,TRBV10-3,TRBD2,CAISEGGTSRNEQFF
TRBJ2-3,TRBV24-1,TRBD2,CATSVAGVGDTQYF